This paragraph covers one T cell receptor (beta chain) sequence. Its target is unknown. A clone one base away is much larger, so this may be a read error. It was from roughly 20-30 mg of unsorted bulk tissue that RNA and DNA were co-extracted. Patients underwent surgical resection for primary liver carcinoma. The CDR3 length is 12 residues. Germline values: CDR1 SGHNT, CDR2 YENEEA. The source of the sample is a study of tumor-infiltrating lymphocytes in primary liver carcinoma. Turning to the study itself: Read depth, roughly 3.5 to 8 million productive TCRbeta reads, did not differ significantly between tissues. Study-level findings and limits: Only about 7-25% of top clones occurred in every one of the five tumor regions. Tumor-adjacent and tumor-blood pairs showed less overlap than tumor region pairs.

Using a constant-region primer together with ProtoScript II reverse transcriptase, TCR beta cDNA was made from roughly 520 ng of total RNA. Library construction for TCR beta comprised three nested multiplex PCR rounds performed with slightly modified ARM-PCR. The first two PCR rounds, roughly 10 cycles each, used TRBV1-TRBV30 forward primers and a C-beta reverse primer. TCRdb re-derived calls from the multiplex PCR reads in MiXCR, one entry per CDR3 protein. This sample yields 100,000 to 150,000 distinct CDR3 sequences, of which 55% to 75% are seen a single time; approximately 8.9% belongs to the top ten.

The TCR originated in a woman aged 60-70 years with primary liver carcinoma and hepatitis B virus infection. The chain combines TRBV11-3 with TRBJ2-1; no clear D. Material for sequencing was liver tumor tissue from sampling region 3. Subset described: tumor region T3, left-lateral pole. This chain's CDR3 is CASSLNANEQLF. CDR3 nucleotide sequence: TGTGCCAGCAGCTTAAATGCCAATGAGCAGCTCTTC.